The 10 T cell receptor beta chains below all came from one sample that was sequenced in a study of patients and donors after allogeneic stem cell transplantation. Via MiXCR, TCRdb re-called the RT-PCR reads, giving one row per CDR3 protein. Of 920,000 or so distinct CDR3 sequences detected, about 20% appear once; the ten largest clones hold 5.5% to 6.5%. Sequenced input: blood, either unsorted or a sorted T cell fraction (not recorded which). These receptors all come from a human donor who was either an allogeneic HSCT recipient or a stem cell or donor lymphocyte infusion donor (not recorded which). It is not recorded whose cells these are; they may come from a transplant donor.

This clonotype appeared a few times. J is TRBJ1-5 and V is TRBV20-1, with no clear D. Trimming took 2 bases from V and 0 from J, leaving 17 bases between them. Germline V gene sequence: CDR1 DFQATT, CDR2 SNEGSKA (reference sequence). This CDR3 comprises 17 residues. The CDR3 DNA reads TGCAGTGCTAGACCCTCATTCGCCGATGATAGCAATCAGCCCCAGCATTTT. Translated, it gives CSARPSFADDSNQPQHF.

A few counts support this clonotype. This chain uses TRBV5-1 with TRBJ2-7, with TRBD2 identical over 8 bases. Germline V gene sequence: CDR1 SGHRS, CDR2 YFSETQ. V lost 4 bases and J lost 6; bases outside the gene matches: 12. This CDR3 is 15 amino acids long. The CDR3 reads CASSPPPAGALEQYF. CDR3 nucleotide sequence: TGCGCCAGCAGCCCCCCCCCAGCGGGAGCTCTCGAGCAGTACTTC.

The chain links TRBV12-3 or TRBV12-4 to TRBJ2-3; D ambiguous. The ends were cut back, 2 bases at V and 0 bases at J, with 12 bases in the middle. This CDR3 has 16 amino acids. This CDR3 is CASSLSGAASTDTQYF. CDR3 sequence (DNA): TGTGCCAGCAGTTTATCAGGCGCCGCTAGCACAGATACGCAGTATTTT.

A few counts support this clonotype. V gene TRBV30 combines with J gene TRBJ1-5; the D is unclear. CDR3 size: 14 residues. Germline V gene lookup returns CDR1 GTSNPN and CDR2 SVGIG (reference sequence). Trimming removed 2 bases from V and 0 bases from J, with 8 bases in between. The CDR3 coding sequence is TGTGCCTGGAGTACAAGGTATAGCAATCAGCCCCAGCATTTT. Translating it yields CAWSTRYSNQPQHF.

The chain recombines TRBV15 with TRBJ2-2; D is unresolved. Per germline, CDR1 LNHNV and CDR2 YYDKDF (reference sequence). CDR3 length: 14 amino acids. Trimming left V 0 bases short and J 6 bases short, with 8 bases between. CDR3 DNA: TGTGCCACCAGCAGAGATCGGCCCGCCGGGGAGCTGTTTTTT. Its translation is CATSRDRPAGELFF.

This chain links TRBV5-6 with TRBJ2-7; tentative D call: TRBD2 (5 bases). CDR1 SGHDT and CDR2 YYEEEE come from the germline V gene. Trimming took 6 bases from V and 4 from J, leaving 14 bases between them. The CDR3 is 13 amino acids. CDR3 protein: CASKKLVTYEQYF. As DNA, the CDR3 is TGTGCCAGCAAGAAACTAGTCACTTACGAGCAGTACTTC. Variable domain in full (rest from reference TRBV5-6 and TRBJ2-7): DAGVTQSPTHLIKTRGQQVTLRCSPKSGHDTVSWYQQALGQGPQFIFQYYEEEERQRGNFPDRFSGHQFPNYSSELNVNALLLGDSALYLCASKKLVTYEQYFGPGTRLTVT.

This sequence joins TRBV6-5 and TRBJ2-3; D remains unclear. V lost 4 bases, J lost 1 base, and 9 bases lay in between. Germline-derived CDR1 and CDR2 are MNHEY and SVGAGI. The CDR3 is made up of 14 amino acids. CDR3 loop: CASSWAGGTDTQYF. For the CDR3, the DNA is TGTGCCAGCAGTTGGGCTGGGGGCACAGATACGCAGTATTTT.

This clonotype has at least ten counts. This rearrangement joins TRBV12-3 or TRBV12-4 to TRBJ1-5; TRBD1 matches at 7 bases. The CDR3 consists of 13 residues. V dropped 5 bases and J dropped 6; count of bases not matched to a gene: 4. Written as DNA, the CDR3 is TGTGCCAGCAGTCCCGACAGGGTTCAGCCCCAGCATTTT. The encoded protein is CASSPDRVQPQHF.

This clonotype was seen only a few times. This chain uses TRBV12-3 or TRBV12-4 with TRBJ1-5, with 10 bases matching TRBD1. This CDR3 has 15 amino acids. V shed 5 bases and J 7 bases; nucleotides not matched to a gene: 8. Here the CDR3 DNA reads TGTGCCAGCAGTGGGGGACAGGGGCAAAGGCAGCCCCAGCATTTT. Encoded protein: CASSGGQGQRQPQHF.

This clonotype was counted a few times. The V call is TRBV5-1, the J call TRBJ1-1; D unclear. The CDR3 length is 15 residues. Trimming left V 0 bases short and J 1 base short, with 10 bases between. Looked up from germline, CDR1 is SGHRS and CDR2 is YFSETQ. The CDR3 DNA follows: TGCGCCAGCAGCTTGGCCGGGGTGTCGAACACTGAAGCTTTCTTT. Its protein is CASSLAGVSNTEAFF.